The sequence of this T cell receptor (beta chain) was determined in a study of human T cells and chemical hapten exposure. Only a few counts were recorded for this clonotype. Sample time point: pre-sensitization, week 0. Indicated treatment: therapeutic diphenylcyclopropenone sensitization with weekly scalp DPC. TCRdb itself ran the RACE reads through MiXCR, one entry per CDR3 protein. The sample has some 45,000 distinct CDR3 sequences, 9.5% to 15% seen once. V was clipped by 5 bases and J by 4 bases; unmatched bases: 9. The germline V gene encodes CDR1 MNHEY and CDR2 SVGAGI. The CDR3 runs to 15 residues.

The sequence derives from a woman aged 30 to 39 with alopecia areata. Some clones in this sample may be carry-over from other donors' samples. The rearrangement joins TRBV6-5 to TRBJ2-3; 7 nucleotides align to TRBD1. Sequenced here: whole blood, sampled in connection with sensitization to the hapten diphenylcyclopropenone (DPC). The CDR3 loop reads CASSPTGVPADTQYF. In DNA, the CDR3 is TGTGCCAGCAGTCCCACAGGGGTCCCAGCAGATACGCAGTATTTT.